This is a list of T cell receptor beta chains from one sample in a study of identical twins. TCRdb independently ran MiXCR on the 5' RACE reads; one entry per CDR3 protein. The sample shows around 220,000 distinct CDR3 sequences, about 14% of them seen only once. Sequencing used memory (CD45RO+) T cells sorted from blood. The receptors come from a woman aged 18-29 years in good health. Each CDR3 is given with its conserved first and last residue. The D gene is left open where the match is weak. Rows give clone size only sometimes, using once, few, many, or a class for an expanded clone.

>-|many|TRBJ2-3|TRBV5-8
TGTGCCAGCAGCCGGGAGACGCAGTATTTT
CASSRETQYF
>-|-|TRBJ2-3|TRBV6-5
TGTGCCAGCAGTTCAGGGTTTTCGGCAGATACGCAGTATTTT
CASSSGFSADTQYF
>TRBD1|-|TRBJ2-1|TRBV12-3/TRBV12-4
TGTGCCAGCAGTTTGAAAGGGGGCAGGTACAATGAGCAGTTCTTC
CASSLKGGRYNEQFF
>TRBD1|few|TRBJ1-6|TRBV12-3/TRBV12-4
TGTGCCAGCGGCCCCAGGGGGGCCGATTCACCCCTCCACTTT
CASGPRGADSPLHF
>-|few|TRBJ1-6|TRBV12-3/TRBV12-4
TGTGCCAGCAGTTTAACAGGGCTGAGATCACCCCTCCACTTT
CASSLTGLRSPLHF
>-|many|TRBJ1-5|TRBV6-6
TGTGCCAGCAGGGTGGGAATCAATCAGCCCCAGCATTTT
CASRVGINQPQHF
>-|-|TRBJ2-2|TRBV24-1
TGTGCCACCAGTGATTCGGGGACCCACACCGGGGAGCTGTTTTTT
CATSDSGTHTGELFF
>-|few|TRBJ1-2|TRBV6-1
TGTGCCAGCAGTGTTCTACTCTATGGCTACACCTTC
CASSVLLYGYTF
>-|-|TRBJ2-5|TRBV20-1
TGCAGTGCTAGACCCGCCCAAGAGACCCAGTACTTC
CSARPAQETQYF
>TRBD2|-|TRBJ2-5|TRBV12-3/TRBV12-4
TGTGCCAGCAGAACTACCGGGACTAGCGGGGAGACCCAGTACTTC
CASRTTGTSGETQYF
>-|few|TRBJ2-6|TRBV7-2
TGTGCCAGCAGCTTAGCCGTCTACAGAACTGGGGCCAACGTCCTGACTTTC
CASSLAVYRTGANVLTF
>-|few|TRBJ2-7|TRBV11-2
TGTGCCAGCAGCTGGGGGGGGACAGGCCCCACCGAGCAGTACTTC
CASSWGGTGPTEQYF
>-|few|TRBJ1-6|TRBV12-3/TRBV12-4
TGTGCCAGCAGTTTAGACAGAAATTCACCCCTCCACTTT
CASSLDRNSPLHF
>-|few|TRBJ2-4|TRBV3-1
TGTGCCAGCAGCCAATCTGAAAATTGGAAAAACATTCAGTACTTC
CASSQSENWKNIQYF
>-|-|TRBJ2-1|TRBV20-1
TGCAGTGCTAGAGACCCAGGACCGCGGCTAAATGAGCAGTTCTTC
CSARDPGPRLNEQFF
>-|-|TRBJ2-4|TRBV30
TGTGCCTGGAGTGTAATGGGGCAAAACATTCAGTACTTC
CAWSVMGQNIQYF
>TRBD2|-|TRBJ2-3|TRBV20-1
TGCAGTGCTCCCGGACTAGGCACAGATACGCAGTATTTT
CSAPGLGTDTQYF
>-|-|TRBJ2-1|TRBV20-1
TGCAGTGCGCTACCAGCGTCGAGACAGGGAGGCAATGAGCAGTTCTTT
CSALPASRQGGNEQFF
>TRBD1|-|TRBJ2-3|TRBV9
TGTGCCAGCTATAGGACAGGGCGATTCACAGATACGCAGTATTTT
CASYRTGRFTDTQYF
>-|many|TRBJ2-1|TRBV5-1
TGCGCCAGCAGCTTTGGGGCCGATAGCTCCTACAATGAGCAGTTCTTC
CASSFGADSSYNEQFF
>-|few|TRBJ2-1|TRBV20-1
TGCAGTGCTAGAGATCCACGGACCGGGAGCCATGAGCAGTTCTTC
CSARDPRTGSHEQFF
>-|-|TRBJ2-2|TRBV6-5
TGTGCCAGCAGCTTACAGGGGGGGACGTTTACCGGGGAGCTGTTTTTT
CASSLQGGTFTGELFF
>-|many|TRBJ1-2|TRBV5-1
TGCGCCAGCAGCTTGTTGCGGGGCGGCTATGGCTACACCTTC
CASSLLRGGYGYTF
>TRBD1|few|TRBJ2-1|TRBV5-1
TGCGCCAGCAGCTTGCTGACAGGGGGCAATGAGCAGTTCTTC
CASSLLTGGNEQFF
>TRBD2|few|TRBJ2-3|TRBV12-3/TRBV12-4
TGTGCCAGCAGTTGGCGGGGGGGCCCAGATACGCAGTATTTT
CASSWRGGPDTQYF
>TRBD2|few|TRBJ2-7|TRBV20-1
TGCAGTGCTAGAGATCCGAGCGGGAGGCCTACAGACGAGCAGTACTTC
CSARDPSGRPTDEQYF